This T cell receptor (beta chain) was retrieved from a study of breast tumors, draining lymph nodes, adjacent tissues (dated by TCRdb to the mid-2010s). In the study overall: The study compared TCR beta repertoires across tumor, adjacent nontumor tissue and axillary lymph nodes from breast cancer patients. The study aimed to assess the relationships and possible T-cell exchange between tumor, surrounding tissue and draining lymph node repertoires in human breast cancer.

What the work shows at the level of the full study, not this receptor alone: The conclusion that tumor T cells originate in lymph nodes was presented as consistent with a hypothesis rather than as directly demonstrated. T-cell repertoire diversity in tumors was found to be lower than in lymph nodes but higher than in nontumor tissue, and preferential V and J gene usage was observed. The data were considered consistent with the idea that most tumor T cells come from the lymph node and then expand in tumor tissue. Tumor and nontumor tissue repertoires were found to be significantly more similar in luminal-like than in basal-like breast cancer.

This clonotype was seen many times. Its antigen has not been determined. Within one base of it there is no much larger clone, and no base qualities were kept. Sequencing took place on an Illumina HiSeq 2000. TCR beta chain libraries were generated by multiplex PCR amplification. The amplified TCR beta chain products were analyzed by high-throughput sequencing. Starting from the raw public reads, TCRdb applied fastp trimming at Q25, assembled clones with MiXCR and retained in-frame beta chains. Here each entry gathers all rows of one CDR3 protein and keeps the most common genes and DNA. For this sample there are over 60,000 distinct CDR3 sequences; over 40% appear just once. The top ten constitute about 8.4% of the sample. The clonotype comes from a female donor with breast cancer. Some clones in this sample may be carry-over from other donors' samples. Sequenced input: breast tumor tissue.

In nucleotide form, the sequence is TGTGCCAGCAGCCAAGGTGTCTTGAACAATGAGCAGTTCTTC. It codes for CASSQGVLNNEQFF. The rearrangement combines TRBV3-1 with TRBJ2-1; no D segment can be confidently identified. Trimming takes 1 base from V and 5 bases from J, and the germline ends sit 9 bases apart. The CDR3 spans 14 residues, from the cysteine through the phenylalanine. Only the CDR3 portion is preserved as DNA: 42 bases, with reading frame beginning at the first base. CDR1 and CDR2, per the germline V gene (reference sequence), are LGHDT and YNNKEL.